This is a list of T cell receptor beta chains from one sample in a study of cytomegalovirus exposure and HLA in healthy donors. Sequencing used immunoSEQ multiplex PCR; TCRdb keeps in-frame clones, though not all of them. Here the sample spans roughly 180,000 clones, under 9.5% being singletons. The sequenced material came from PBMCs. Source of these receptors: a woman aged 25-40 years in good health and CMV-seropositive. CDR3s leave out the opening cysteine and the closing phenylalanine or tryptophan.

TRBJ1-2 TRBV6-5 ASRQGSYGYT
TRBJ2-3 TRBV7-2 ASSPLAGGVNTQY
TRBJ1-2 TRBV12-5 ASGLFVGPDNYGYT
TRBJ2-1 TRBV6-5 ASTRGGYYNEQF
TRBJ2-5 TRBV2 ASSETPAGGTQY
TRBJ2-7 TRBV18 ASSPTGSSRYEQY
TRBJ2-7 TRBV2 ASSGDSAEQY
TRBJ1-1 TRBV7-9 ASSPPRGAHTEAF
TRBJ1-2 TRBV5-1 ASSLDVTGNYGYT
TRBJ2-7 TRBV14 ASSPKGYRRTYEQY
TRBJ1-4 TRBV7-9 AARGQVNEKLF
TRBJ2-5 TRBV7-2 ASSFVGRPQTQY
TRBJ1-2 TRBV6-5 ASRNRDRVISGYT
TRBJ2-3 TRBV4-1 ASSQPGLAGGPQY
TRBJ2-7 TRBV19 ASSRAGTSYEQY
TRBJ1-1 TRBV27 ASATGAQAF
TRBJ2-7 TRBV5-4 ASSLEGGRGAYEQY
TRBJ2-7 TRBV7-6 ASSLGTGESYEQY
TRBJ2-6 TRBV15 ATSRAISGANVLT
TRBJ2-1 TRBV5-6 ASSLGGRPYNEQF
TRBJ2-2 TRBV15 ATSRAGTGDTGELF
TRBJ2-2 TRBV5-1 ASSLAAGTTGELF
TRBJ1-2 TRBV19 ASSILTRGRGYGYT
TRBJ2-7 TRBV4-1 ASSQAVAGGSYEQY
TRBJ2-5 TRBV5-1 ASSFFGDTTETQY
TRBJ1-1 TRBV5-1 ASAYRESNTEAF
TRBJ1-5 TRBV18 ASSPYRADRFGQPQH
TRBJ2-7 TRBV7-8 ASSPDRGGDEQY
TRBJ2-7 TRBV6-1 ASSEVQHAEQY
TRBJ2-7 TRBV7-2 ASSLAPTRGYEQY
TRBJ1-1 TRBV7-9 ASSLYEAF
TRBJ2-1 TRBV6-7 ASSYPEGLALGAEQF
TRBJ2-7 TRBV2 ASSFTGTGGEQY
TRBJ2-2 TRBV19 ASSIVGASGSLTGELF
TRBJ2-5 TRBV5-1 ASSFIAGETQY
TRBJ2-7 TRBV2 ASTGPRVSYEQY
TRBJ2-2 TRBV4-1 ASSQEIGGRELF
- TRBV4-1 ASSQERWDRSSYEQY
TRBJ1-2 TRBV9 ASSEPDRGRGYT
TRBJ2-5 TRBV15 ATSSTTGTASREQY
TRBJ2-3 TRBV7-6 ASTRGGAYYTDTQY
TRBJ1-4 TRBV19 ASSISSATNEKLF
TRBJ1-1 TRBV11-1 ASSLTRFEAF
TRBJ1-4 TRBV18 ASSPPGQGGEKLF
TRBJ2-7 TRBV9 ATAQGEDPTYEQY
TRBJ1-2 TRBV27 ASSPRDRKNYGYT
TRBJ2-5 TRBV7-9 ASSSKAGHQETQY
TRBJ1-1 TRBV30 AWSVGQGRTEAF